This T cell receptor (beta chain) is from a study of blood T cell dynamics during melanoma immunotherapy. Study observations and caveats: PBMC repertoires of eventual disease-control patients split at W3 into clonality or diversity gains.

The V gene lost 5 bases and the J gene lost 0 bases, with 11 bases spanning the gap. CDR3 size: 14 residues. Germline CDR1 is SEHNR and CDR2 is FQNEAQ (reference sequence). Time point: pre-treatment baseline. Response was assessed by RECIST 1.1 at 12 weeks, except a couple of rapid progressors. This clone was recorded a few times. Its antigen remains unidentified. Every bulk PBMC sample received the same 350 ng of DNA. Repertoires were generated with immunoSEQ multiplex PCR, while TCRdb's copy carries only in-frame clones and drops some. The sample lists about 13,000 clones; roughly 90% were seen once. This receptor was obtained from a human donor with melanoma. The specimen was blood, collected from a patient treated with checkpoint blockade. The chain has TRBV7-9 and TRBJ2-7; tentative D call: TRBD1 (5 bases). The CDR3: CASSARQNSYEQYF. CDR3 nucleotide sequence: TGTGCCAGCAGCGCTCGACAGAACTCCTACGAGCAGTACTTC.